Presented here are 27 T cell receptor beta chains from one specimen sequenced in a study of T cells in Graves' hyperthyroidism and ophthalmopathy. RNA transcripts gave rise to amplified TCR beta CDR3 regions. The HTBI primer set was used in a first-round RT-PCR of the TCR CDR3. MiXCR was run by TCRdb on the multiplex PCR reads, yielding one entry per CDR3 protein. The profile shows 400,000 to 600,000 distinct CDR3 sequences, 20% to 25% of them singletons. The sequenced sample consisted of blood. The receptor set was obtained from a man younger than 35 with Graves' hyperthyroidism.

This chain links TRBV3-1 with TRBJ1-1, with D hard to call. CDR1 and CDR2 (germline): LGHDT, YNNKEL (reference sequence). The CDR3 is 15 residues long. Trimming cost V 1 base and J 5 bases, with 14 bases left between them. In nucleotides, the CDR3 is TGTGCCAGCAGCCAAGGCATGGCGCTGAGGACTGAAGCTTTCTTT. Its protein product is CASSQGMALRTEAFF.

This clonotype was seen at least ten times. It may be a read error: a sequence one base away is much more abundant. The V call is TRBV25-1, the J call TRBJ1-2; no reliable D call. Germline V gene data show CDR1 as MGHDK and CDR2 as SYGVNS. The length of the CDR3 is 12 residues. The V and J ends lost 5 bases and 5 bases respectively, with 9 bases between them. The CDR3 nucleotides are TGTGCCAGCAGTTACGGGAGGTATGGCTACACCTTC. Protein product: CASSYGRYGYTF.

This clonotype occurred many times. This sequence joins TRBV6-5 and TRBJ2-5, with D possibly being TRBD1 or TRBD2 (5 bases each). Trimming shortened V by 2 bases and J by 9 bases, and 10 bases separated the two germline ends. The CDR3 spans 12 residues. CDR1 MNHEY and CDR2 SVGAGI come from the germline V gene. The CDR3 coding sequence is TGTGCCAGCAGTTACGAGACAGCGGCCCAGTACTTC. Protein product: CASSYETAAQYF.

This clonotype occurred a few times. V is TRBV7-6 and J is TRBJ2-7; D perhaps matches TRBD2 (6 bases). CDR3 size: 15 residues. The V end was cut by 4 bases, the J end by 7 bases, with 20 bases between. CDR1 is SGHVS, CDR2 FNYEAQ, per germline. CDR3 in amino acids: CASSSISGLEGEQYF. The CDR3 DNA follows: TGTGCCAGCAGCTCCATTTCGGGACTTGAGGGGGAGCAGTACTTC.

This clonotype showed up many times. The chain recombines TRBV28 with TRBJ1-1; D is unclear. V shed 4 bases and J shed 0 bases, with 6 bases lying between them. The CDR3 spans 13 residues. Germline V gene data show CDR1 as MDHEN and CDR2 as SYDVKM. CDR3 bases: TGTGCCAGCAGTTCCTTTATGAACACTGAAGCTTTCTTT. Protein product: CASSSFMNTEAFF.

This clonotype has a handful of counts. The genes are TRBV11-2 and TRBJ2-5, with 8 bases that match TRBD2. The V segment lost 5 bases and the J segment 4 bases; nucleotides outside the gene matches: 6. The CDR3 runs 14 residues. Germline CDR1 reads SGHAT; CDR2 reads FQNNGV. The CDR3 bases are TGTGCCAGCAGCCCGACCGGGGGGGTAGAGACCCAGTACTTC. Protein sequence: CASSPTGGVETQYF.

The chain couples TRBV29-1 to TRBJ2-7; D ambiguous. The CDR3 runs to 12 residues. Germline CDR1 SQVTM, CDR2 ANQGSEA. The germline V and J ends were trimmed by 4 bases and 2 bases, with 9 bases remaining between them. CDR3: CSVVTVTYEQYF. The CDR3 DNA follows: TGCAGCGTTGTTACAGTCACCTACGAGCAGTACTTC.

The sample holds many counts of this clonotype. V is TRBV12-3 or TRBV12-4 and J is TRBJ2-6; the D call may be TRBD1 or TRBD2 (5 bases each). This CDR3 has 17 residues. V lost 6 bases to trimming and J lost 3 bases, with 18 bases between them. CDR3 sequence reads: CASSWQGPLLGANVLTF. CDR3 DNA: TGTGCCAGCAGCTGGCAGGGACCTCTGCTTGGGGCCAACGTCCTGACTTTC.

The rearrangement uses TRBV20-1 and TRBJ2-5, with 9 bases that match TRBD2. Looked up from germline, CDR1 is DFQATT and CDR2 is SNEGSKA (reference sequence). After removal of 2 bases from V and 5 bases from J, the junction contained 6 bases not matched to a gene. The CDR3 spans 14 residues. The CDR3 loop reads CSARYSGSGETQYF. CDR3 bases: TGCAGTGCTAGATATAGCGGGAGTGGGGAGACCCAGTACTTC.

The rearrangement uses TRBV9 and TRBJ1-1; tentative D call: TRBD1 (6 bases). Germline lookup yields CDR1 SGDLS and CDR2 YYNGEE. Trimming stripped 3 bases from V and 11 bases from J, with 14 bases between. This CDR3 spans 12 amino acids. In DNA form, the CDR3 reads TGTGCCAGCAGCGGGCCGGGGCAGGGGGCTTTCTTT. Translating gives CASSGPGQGAFF.

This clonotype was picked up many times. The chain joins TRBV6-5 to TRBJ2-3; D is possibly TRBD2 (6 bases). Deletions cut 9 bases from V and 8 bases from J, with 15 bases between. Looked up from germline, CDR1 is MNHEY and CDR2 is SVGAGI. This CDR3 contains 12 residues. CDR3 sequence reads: CASSPLGGTQYF. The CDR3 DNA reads TGTGCCAGTTCTCCGCTCGGGGGTACGCAGTATTTT.

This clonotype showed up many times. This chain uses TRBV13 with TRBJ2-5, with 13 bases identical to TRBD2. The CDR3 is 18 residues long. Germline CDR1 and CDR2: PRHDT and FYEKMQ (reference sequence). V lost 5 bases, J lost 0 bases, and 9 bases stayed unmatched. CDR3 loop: CASSPTGLAGSYQETQYF. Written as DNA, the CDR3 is TGTGCCAGCAGCCCCACGGGACTAGCGGGGTCCTACCAAGAGACCCAGTACTTC.

CDR3 nucleotides: TGTGCTAGTGGTCCCCTCCTAGCGGGGACCGACGGGGAGCTGTTTTTT. Residues: CASGPLLAGTDGELFF. The V and J genes are TRBV12-5 and TRBJ2-2; 9 bases match TRBD2. V shed 5 bases, J shed 7 bases, and the junction held 11 bases outside the gene matches. The CDR3 totals 16 residues. Germline assignment: CDR1 LGHNT and CDR2 FRNRAP. The full variable domain, in which reference TRBV12-5 and TRBJ2-2 provide the parts outside the CDR3, is DARVTQTPRHKVTEMGQEVTMRCQPILGHNTVFWYRQTMMQGLELLAYFRNRAPLDDSGMPKDRFSAEMPDATLATLKIQPSEPRDSAVYFCASGPLLAGTDGELFFGEGSRLTVL.

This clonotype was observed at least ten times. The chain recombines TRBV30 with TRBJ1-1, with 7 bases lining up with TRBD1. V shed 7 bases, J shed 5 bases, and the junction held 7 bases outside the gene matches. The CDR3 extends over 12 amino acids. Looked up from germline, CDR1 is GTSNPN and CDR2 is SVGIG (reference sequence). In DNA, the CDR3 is TGTGCCTTTTACAGGGGAGGTACTGAAGCTTTCTTT. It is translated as CAFYRGGTEAFF.

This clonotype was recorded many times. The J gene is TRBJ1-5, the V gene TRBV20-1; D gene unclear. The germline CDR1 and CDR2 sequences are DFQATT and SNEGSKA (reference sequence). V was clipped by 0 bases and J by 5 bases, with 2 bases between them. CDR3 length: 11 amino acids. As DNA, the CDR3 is TGCAGTGCTAGAGAAGATCAGCCCCAGCATTTT. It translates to CSAREDQPQHF.

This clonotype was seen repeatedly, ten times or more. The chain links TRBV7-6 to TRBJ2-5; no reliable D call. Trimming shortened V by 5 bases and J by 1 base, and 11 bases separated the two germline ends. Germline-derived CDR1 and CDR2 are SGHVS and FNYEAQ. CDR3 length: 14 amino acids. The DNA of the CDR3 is TGTGCCAGCAGCCTAGAGGTGGCCCAAGAGACCCAGTACTTC. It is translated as CASSLEVAQETQYF.

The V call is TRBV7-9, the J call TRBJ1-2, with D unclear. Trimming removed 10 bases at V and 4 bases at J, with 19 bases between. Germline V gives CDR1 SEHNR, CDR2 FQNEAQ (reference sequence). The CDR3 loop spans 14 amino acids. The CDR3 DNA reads TGTGCCACCCTATCTGAGGGTCCCTCCTATGGCTACACCTTC. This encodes CATLSEGPSYGYTF.

The CDR3 nucleotides are TGCAGCGTTGGCCGGGACAGAAAGTACGAGACCCAGTACTTC. It translates to CSVGRDRKYETQYF. This rearrangement joins TRBV29-1 to TRBJ2-5; 7 positions agree with TRBD1. V gave up 4 bases and J gave up 5 bases; unmatched junction bases: 10. The CDR3 extends over 14 amino acids. Germline V gene lookup returns CDR1 SQVTM and CDR2 ANQGSEA.

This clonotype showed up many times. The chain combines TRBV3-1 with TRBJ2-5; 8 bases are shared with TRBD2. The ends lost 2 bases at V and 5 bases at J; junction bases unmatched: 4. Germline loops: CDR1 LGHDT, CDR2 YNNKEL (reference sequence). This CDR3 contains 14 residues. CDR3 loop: CASSQRGGRETQYF. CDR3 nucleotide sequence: TGTGCCAGCAGCCAACGGGGGGGGAGGGAGACCCAGTACTTC.

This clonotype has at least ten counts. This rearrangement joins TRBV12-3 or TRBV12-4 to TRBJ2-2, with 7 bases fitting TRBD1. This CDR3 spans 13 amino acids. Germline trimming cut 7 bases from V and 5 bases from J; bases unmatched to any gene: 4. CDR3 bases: TGTGCCAGCATGACAGGGTGGACCGGGGAGCTGTTTTTT. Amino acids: CASMTGWTGELFF.

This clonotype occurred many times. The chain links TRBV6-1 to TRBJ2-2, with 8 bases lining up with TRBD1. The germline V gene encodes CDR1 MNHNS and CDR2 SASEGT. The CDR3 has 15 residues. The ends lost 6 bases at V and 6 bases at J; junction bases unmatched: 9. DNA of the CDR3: TGTGCCAGCAGACAGGGGGGAGTGTGGGCCGGGGAGCTGTTTTTT. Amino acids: CASRQGGVWAGELFF.

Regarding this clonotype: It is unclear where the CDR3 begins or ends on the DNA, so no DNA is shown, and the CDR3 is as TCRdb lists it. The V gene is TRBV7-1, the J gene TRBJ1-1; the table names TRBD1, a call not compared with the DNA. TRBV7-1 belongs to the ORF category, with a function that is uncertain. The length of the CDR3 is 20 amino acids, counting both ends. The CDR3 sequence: CASSVRGHEQYFGPGTEAFF.

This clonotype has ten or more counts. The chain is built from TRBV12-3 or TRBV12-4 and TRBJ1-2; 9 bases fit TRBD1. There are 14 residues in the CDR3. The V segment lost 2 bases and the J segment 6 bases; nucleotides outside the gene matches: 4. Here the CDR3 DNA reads TGTGCCAGCAGTTTACTCCGGACAGGGGATGGCTACACCTTC. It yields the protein CASSLLRTGDGYTF.

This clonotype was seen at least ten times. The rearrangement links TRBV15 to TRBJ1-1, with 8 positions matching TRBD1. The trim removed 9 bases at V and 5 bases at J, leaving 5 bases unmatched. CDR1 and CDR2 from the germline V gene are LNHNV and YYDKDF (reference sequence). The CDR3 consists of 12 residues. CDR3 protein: CATGTGGTEAFF. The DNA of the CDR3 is TGTGCCACTGGGACAGGTGGGACTGAAGCTTTCTTT.

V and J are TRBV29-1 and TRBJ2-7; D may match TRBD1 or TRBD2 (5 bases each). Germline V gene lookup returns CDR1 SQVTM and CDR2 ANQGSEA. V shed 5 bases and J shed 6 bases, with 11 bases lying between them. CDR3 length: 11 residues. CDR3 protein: CSVLLGAEQYF. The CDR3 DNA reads TGCAGCGTTCTACTAGGGGCCGAGCAGTACTTC.

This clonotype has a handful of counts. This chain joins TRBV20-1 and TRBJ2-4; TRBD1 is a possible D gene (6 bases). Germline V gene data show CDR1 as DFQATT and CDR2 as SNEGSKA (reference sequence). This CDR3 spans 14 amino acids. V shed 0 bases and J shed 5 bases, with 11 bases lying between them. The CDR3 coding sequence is TGCAGTGCTAGAGATCAGGGGTTCCAAAACATTCAGTACTTC. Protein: CSARDQGFQNIQYF.

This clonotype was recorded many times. This chain's CDR3 is CASSYSTGQQPQHF. CDR3 DNA sequence: TGTGCCAGCAGTTACTCGACAGGACAGCAGCCCCAGCATTTT. The rearrangement joins TRBV6-5 to TRBJ1-5; TRBD1 is a possible D gene (6 bases). V lost 0 bases and J 7 bases, leaving 10 bases between the germline ends. From germline, CDR1 is MNHEY and CDR2 SVGAGI. This CDR3 region has 14 residues.